A selection of T cell receptor beta chains follows, all from one sample in a study of blood T cells in healthy people across ages. TCRdb reprocessed the 5' RACE reads via MiXCR and lists one record per CDR3 protein. The repertoire includes approximately 1.5 million distinct CDR3 sequences, about 42% of them detected once, and about 4% sits in the top ten. The sequencing sample was made of blood. These receptors all come from a young woman in good health. Each CDR3 is given with its conserved first and last residue. The order of the fields is V gene, J gene, D gene, clone size, CDR3 DNA, CDR3 protein. A D gene is named only where the DNA matches it firmly. Size values are once, few and many counts, or a class for expanded clones, and some rows have none.

>TRBV4-3|TRBJ2-2|.|.
TGCGCCAGCAGCCAAGGGAACCGGGACATGAACACCGGGGAGCTGTTTTTT
CASSQGNRDMNTGELFF
>TRBV6-5|TRBJ2-2|.|few
TGTGCCAGCAGCGACCTTAGCGGAAACACCGGGGAGCTGTTTTTT
CASSDLSGNTGELFF
>TRBV2|TRBJ2-3|TRBD1|.
TGTGCCAGCAGTGAATTATTGGGGCAGGGGGTCTATACGCAGTATTTT
CASSELLGQGVYTQYF
>TRBV4-3|TRBJ2-1|TRBD2|.
TGCGCCAGCAGCCGCCTTAGCGGGGGGGCAGATGAGCAGTTCTTC
CASSRLSGGADEQFF
>TRBV7-2|TRBJ2-5|TRBD2|few
TGTGCCAGCAGCTTAGCGTCACTAGCGGGACTGAACAATGAGCAGTACTTC
CASSLASLAGLNNEQYF
>TRBV20-1|TRBJ2-2|.|.
TGCAGTGTATCCGGGTGGGCCACCGGGGAGCTGTTTTTT
CSVSGWATGELFF
>TRBV7-8|TRBJ2-2|TRBD1|once
TGTGCCAGCAGCTCCTGGGACAGCAACACCGGGGAGCTGTTTTTT
CASSSWDSNTGELFF
>TRBV7-8|TRBJ2-1|.|.
TGTGCCAGCAGTTTAGCGAGCCCAACCTCCTACAATGAGCAGTTCTTC
CASSLASPTSYNEQFF
>TRBV5-1|TRBJ2-3|TRBD2|.
TGCGCCAGCAGCTTGCCCGCTAGCGGGGACTCAGATACGCAGTATTTT
CASSLPASGDSDTQYF
>TRBV27|TRBJ1-2|TRBD1|.
TGTGCCAGTAGTTGGACAGGGGGCGCGACCAACTATGGCTACACCTTC
CASSWTGGATNYGYTF
>TRBV7-9|TRBJ1-3|TRBD1|.
TGTGCCAGCAGCCCCTCCGACAGGGGAGTCTCCGGAAACACCATATATTTT
CASSPSDRGVSGNTIYF
>TRBV5-1|TRBJ2-1|.|few
TGCGCCAGCAGCTTTAGGGGGTTATTAACAGGCGATGAGCAGTTCTTC
CASSFRGLLTGDEQFF
>TRBV7-9|TRBJ2-7|TRBD2|.
TGTGCCAGCAGCCCCTCCGGGACTAGCGGGAGGGACTCCTACGAGCAGTACTTC
CASSPSGTSGRDSYEQYF
>TRBV6-2/TRBV6-3|TRBJ2-7|.|.
TGTGCCAGCAGTACCCGACAGTCTCACACCTACGAGCAGTACTTC
CASSTRQSHTYEQYF
>TRBV10-3|TRBJ2-5|.|.
TGTGCCATCAGTGAGTCGAGGGCCGGCGTTGGGACGTCTCAGGAGACCCAGTACTTC
CAISESRAGVGTSQETQYF
>TRBV11-3|TRBJ2-1|TRBD2|.
TGTGCCAGCAGCACCCGGAGTAGCGGGGGGTACAATGAGCAGTTCTTC
CASSTRSSGGYNEQFF
>TRBV28|TRBJ2-5|TRBD1|.
TGTGCCAGCAGTCCTCCCGACAGGGGCGGGGAGGCCCAGTACTTC
CASSPPDRGGEAQYF
>TRBV4-3|TRBJ2-1|.|many
TGCGCCAGCAGCCAAGATCTACTCCTCTACAATGAGCAGTTCTTC
CASSQDLLLYNEQFF
>TRBV6-5|TRBJ2-7|.|few
TGTGCCAGCAGTTACGGCGCAGCTGCGGTAGACGAGCAGTACTTC
CASSYGAAAVDEQYF
>TRBV29-1|TRBJ2-3|TRBD1|.
TGCAGCGTTGACGCCGGACAGGGAGATACGCAGTATTTT
CSVDAGQGDTQYF
>TRBV12-3/TRBV12-4|TRBJ2-1|TRBD2|.
TGTGCCAGCAGGATAGCGGGGGGTCGCAATGAGCAGTTCTTC
CASRIAGGRNEQFF
>TRBV6-5|TRBJ2-3|TRBD1|few
TGTGCCAGCAGGTGGACAGGATTCACAGATACGCAGTATTTT
CASRWTGFTDTQYF
>TRBV7-9|TRBJ2-7|TRBD1|few
TGTGCCAGCAGCTTAGGCCAGGGGGCCTATACCCACGAGCAGTACTTC
CASSLGQGAYTHEQYF
>TRBV9|TRBJ1-1|.|few
TGTGCCAGCAGCGTAGCCCCAGGGAAAGGGAACACTGAAGCTTTCTTT
CASSVAPGKGNTEAFF
>TRBV20-1|TRBJ1-1|.|few
TGCAGTGCTAGAGAGGCGGGGAGCACTGAAGCTTTCTTT
CSAREAGSTEAFF
>TRBV4-1|TRBJ2-5|.|few
TGCGCCAGCAGCCAAGGATTGGGCGGCCAAGAGACCCAGTACTTC
CASSQGLGGQETQYF
>TRBV29-1|TRBJ2-3|TRBD2|.
TGCAGCCCCCCGGTGGCTAGCGGGTCAGATACGCAGTATTTT
CSPPVASGSDTQYF
>TRBV6-2/TRBV6-3|TRBJ2-7|TRBD1|.
TGTGCCAGCCGGGACAGACGCTACGAGCAGTACTTC
CASRDRRYEQYF
>TRBV15|TRBJ2-5|TRBD1|few
TGTGCCACCAGCCGAAGGACAGGGATGGAGACCCAGTACTTC
CATSRRTGMETQYF
>TRBV12-5|TRBJ1-2|.|.
TGTGCTAGTGGTTTCCAGGGCTATGGCTACACCTTC
CASGFQGYGYTF
>TRBV7-2|TRBJ2-7|.|many
TGTGCCAGCAGCCAGAGGGGACGTCAGTCGTACGAGCAGTACTTC
CASSQRGRQSYEQYF
>TRBV7-2|TRBJ1-1|TRBD1|few
TGTGCCAGCAGCCTGGGACAGTGGGGCACTGAAGCTTTCTTT
CASSLGQWGTEAFF
>TRBV6-6|TRBJ2-1|.|.
TGTGCCACCAGAATGGGGCGTAACAATGAGCAGTTCTTC
CATRMGRNNEQFF
>TRBV2|TRBJ2-1|.|once
TGTGCCAGCGACGGGCGGGGTGAGCAGTTCTTC
CASDGRGEQFF
>TRBV2|TRBJ2-1|.|.
TGTGCCAGCAGCCCCCAGCCCGGTGGCAACAATGAGCAGTTCTTC
CASSPQPGGNNEQFF
>TRBV3-1|TRBJ2-7|.|.
TGTGCCAGCAGCCAGGGACGACAGGCATTATCCTACGAGCAGTACTTC
CASSQGRQALSYEQYF
>TRBV20-1|TRBJ2-5|.|.
TGCAGTGCCGAATTACGGGCTCAAGAGACCCAGTACTTC
CSAELRAQETQYF
>TRBV4-3|TRBJ1-2|TRBD1|.
TGCGCCAGCAGCCGGGTCCGGACAGGGAGATTGAATGGCTACACCTTC
CASSRVRTGRLNGYTF
>TRBV7-9|TRBJ2-7|.|.
TGTGCCAGCAGCTTAGGGTGGGGGACACAGGACTACGAGCAGTACTTC
CASSLGWGTQDYEQYF
>TRBV5-1|TRBJ2-7|.|.
TGCGCCAGCAGGGCAACAGGGGGGGACTACAATGAGCAGTACTTC
CASRATGGDYNEQYF
>TRBV7-2|TRBJ1-2|.|.
TGTGCCAGCAGCCTGCATTGGGTCTATGGCTACACCTTC
CASSLHWVYGYTF
>TRBV20-1|TRBJ2-1|TRBD2|few
TGCAGTGCTAGACCAGGCTATAGCGGGAGGGTCTACAATGAGCAGTTCTTC
CSARPGYSGRVYNEQFF
>TRBV5-1|TRBJ2-1|TRBD2|.
TGCGCCAGCAGCCCCGGACTAGCGGCCTCCAATGAGCAGTTCTTC
CASSPGLAASNEQFF
>TRBV4-3|TRBJ1-2|.|.
TGCGCCAGCAGCCAAGACAGGACTTCCATAAATGGCTACACCTTC
CASSQDRTSINGYTF
>TRBV20-1|TRBJ2-1|TRBD1|few
TGCAGTGCTCCCCGACAGGGGAGTATGAATGAGCAGTTCTTC
CSAPRQGSMNEQFF
>TRBV20-1|TRBJ2-1|TRBD1|.
TGCAGTGCTAGAGGAGACAGGGGGGGCTACAATGAGCAGTTCTTC
CSARGDRGGYNEQFF
>TRBV19|TRBJ1-2|.|.
TGTGCCAGTAGTCTCAACCCTTGGACAGAATATGTTGGCTACACCTTC
CASSLNPWTEYVGYTF
>TRBV18|TRBJ2-1|.|.
TGTGCCAGCTCACCAAGGACAGATGAGCAGTTCTTC
CASSPRTDEQFF
>TRBV29-1|TRBJ1-5|TRBD1|.
TGCAGCGTTAATACAGGGGGCGGTCAGCCCCAGCATTTT
CSVNTGGGQPQHF
>TRBV28|TRBJ2-1|.|few
TGTGCCAGCAGCCAGGACAATACCTACAATGAGCAGTTCTTC
CASSQDNTYNEQFF
>TRBV12-3/TRBV12-4|TRBJ1-1|.|.
TGTGCCAGCAGTTATAGCGGGCGTCAGGCGGCTTTCTTT
CASSYSGRQAAFF
>TRBV11-2|TRBJ2-7|TRBD1|.
TGTGCCAGCCGGGACAGGGTCAAAGTGGGGCAGTACTTC
CASRDRVKVGQYF
>TRBV21-1|TRBJ1-5|.|.
TGTGCCAGCAGCAAAGTCGGAGGACAGGGAAGATTTCAGCCCCAGCATTTT
CASSKVGGQGRFQPQHF
>TRBV27|TRBJ1-2|.|.
TGTGCCAGCAGTTTCAAAGCAGGCGAAATCTATGACTACACCTTC
CASSFKAGEIYDYTF